A selection of T cell receptor beta chains follows, all from one sample in a study of T cell responses to AZD1222 COVID-19 vaccine. Sequencing was performed with immunoSEQ multiplex PCR; in TCRdb, only in-frame clones are kept and a portion is missing. The sample has 90,000 to 120,000 clones, approximately 89% seen once. The specimen comprised peripheral blood, sampled on day 0 of MenACWY control vaccination. The receptors originated from an adult in good health. The CDR3 runs from the conserved cysteine through the conserved F or W. A D gene is named only where the DNA matches it firmly. Some rows have no size entry. The others give once, few or many, or a class for an expanded clone.

v_gene	abundance	d_gene	j_gene	CDR3aa	CDR3nt
TRBV6-2/TRBV6-3	-	-	TRBJ2-1	CASSYMYNEQFF	TGTGCCAGCAGTTACATGTACAATGAGCAGTTCTTC
TRBV5-1	-	-	TRBJ2-7	CASSLRGEGYEQYF	TGCGCCAGCAGCTTAAGAGGGGAAGGCTACGAGCAGTACTTC
TRBV19	-	-	TRBJ1-3	CASSRAGQSGNTIYF	TGTGCCAGTAGTAGAGCAGGACAAAGTGGAAACACCATATATTTT
TRBV4-2	-	-	TRBJ2-3	CASSPLGEASATDTQYF	TGTGCCAGCAGCCCCCTCGGCGAGGCGAGTGCGACAGATACGCAGTATTTT
TRBV7-9	-	-	TRBJ2-7	CASSPEQGFNNEQYF	TGTGCCAGCAGCCCCGAACAGGGATTTAATAACGAGCAGTACTTC
TRBV18	once	-	TRBJ1-6	CASSPNPLTADNSPLHF	TGTGCCAGCTCACCAAATCCCCTTACGGCGGATAATTCACCCCTCCACTTT
TRBV4-3	-	-	TRBJ2-3	CASSQGSDTDTQYF	TGCGCCAGCAGCCAAGGAAGCGACACAGATACGCAGTATTTT
TRBV7-8	once	-	TRBJ2-7	CASSLASGEQYF	TGTGCCAGCAGCTTAGCCTCCGGCGAGCAGTACTTC
TRBV6-4	-	TRBD2	TRBJ2-3	CASSDLAGGTDTQYF	TGTGCCAGCAGTGACCTAGCGGGGGGCACAGATACGCAGTATTTT
TRBV28	-	TRBD1	TRBJ1-2	CASSLPSQGQGTSGDTF	TGTGCCAGCAGTTTACCCAGCCAGGGACAGGGCACCAGTGGTGACACCTTC
TRBV6-6	-	-	TRBJ1-4	CASTWGVATNEKLFF	TGTGCCAGCACCTGGGGAGTGGCAACTAATGAAAAACTGTTTTTT
TRBV6-5	few	-	TRBJ1-6	CASRETSGVGTLHF	TGTGCCAGCAGGGAGACCTCGGGGGTCGGGACGCTCCACTTT
TRBV2	-	-	TRBJ1-2	CASGNRDGGYTF	TGTGCCAGCGGAAACAGGGATGGTGGCTACACCTTC
TRBV29-1	-	TRBD1	TRBJ1-2	CSVETGQAFGGYTF	TGCAGCGTTGAAACGGGACAGGCCTTCGGTGGCTACACCTTC
TRBV11-1	-	TRBD1	TRBJ2-7	CASSAGTGGGEQYF	TGTGCCAGCAGCGCCGGGACAGGGGGCGGTGAGCAGTACTTC
TRBV12-3/TRBV12-4	-	-	TRBJ1-4	CASSWRGSTLFF	TGTGCCAGCAGCTGGCGGGGGAGTACACTGTTTTTT
TRBV3-1/TRBV3-2	-	-	TRBJ2-7	CASSQGGGPSYDEQYF	TGTGCCAGCAGCCAAGGTGGGGGCCCCAGCTACGACGAGCAGTACTTC
TRBV6-2/TRBV6-3	-	-	TRBJ2-3	CASSQGRDTQYF	TGTGCCAGCAGTCAGGGTAGAGATACGCAGTATTTT
TRBV2	-	-	TRBJ2-5	CASSEGHAATQYF	TGTGCCAGCAGTGAGGGCCACGCCGCGACCCAGTACTTC
TRBV9	-	TRBD1	TRBJ1-1	CASSVTELEGATEAFF	TGTGCCAGCAGCGTCACGGAACTTGAGGGGGCTACTGAAGCTTTCTTT
TRBV2	-	-	TRBJ1-4	CASSEIGGGSELFF	TGTGCCAGCAGCGAGATTGGGGGGGGGTCGGAACTGTTTTTT
TRBV6-1	-	TRBD2	TRBJ2-5	CASSEWGTSVAEGAETQYF	TGTGCCAGCAGTGAATGGGGGACTAGCGTAGCCGAGGGGGCGGAGACCCAGTACTTC
TRBV18	-	TRBD1	TRBJ2-5	CASSPSHRGQETQYF	TGTGCCAGCTCACCATCGCACAGGGGTCAAGAGACCCAGTACTTC